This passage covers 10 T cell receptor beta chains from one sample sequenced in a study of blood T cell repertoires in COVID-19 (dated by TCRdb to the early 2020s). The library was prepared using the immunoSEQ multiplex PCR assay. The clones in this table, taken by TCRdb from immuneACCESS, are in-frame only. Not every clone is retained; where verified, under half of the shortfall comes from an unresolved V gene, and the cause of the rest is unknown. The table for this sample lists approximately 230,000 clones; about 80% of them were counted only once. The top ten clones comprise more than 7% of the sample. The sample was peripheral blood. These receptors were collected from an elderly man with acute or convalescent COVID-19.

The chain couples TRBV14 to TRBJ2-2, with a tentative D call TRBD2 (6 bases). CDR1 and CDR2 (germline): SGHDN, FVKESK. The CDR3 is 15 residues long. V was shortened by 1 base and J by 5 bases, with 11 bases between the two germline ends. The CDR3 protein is CASSQVPAGTGELFF. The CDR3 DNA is TGTGCCAGCAGCCAAGTGCCGGCGGGGACCGGGGAGCTGTTTTTT.

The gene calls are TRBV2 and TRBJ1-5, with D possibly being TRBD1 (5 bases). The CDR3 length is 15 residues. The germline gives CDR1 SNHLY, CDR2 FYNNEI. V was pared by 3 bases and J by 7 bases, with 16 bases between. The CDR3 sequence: CASSEQGTPPQPQHF. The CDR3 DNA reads TGTGCCAGCAGTGAGCAGGGCACTCCCCCACAGCCCCAGCATTTT.

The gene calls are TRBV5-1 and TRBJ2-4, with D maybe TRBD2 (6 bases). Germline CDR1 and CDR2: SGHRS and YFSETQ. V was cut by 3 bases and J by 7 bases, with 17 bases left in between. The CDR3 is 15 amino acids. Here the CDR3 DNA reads TGCGCCAGCAGCTGGATGGGGGGACCAGGGAACATTCAGTACTTC. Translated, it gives CASSWMGGPGNIQYF.

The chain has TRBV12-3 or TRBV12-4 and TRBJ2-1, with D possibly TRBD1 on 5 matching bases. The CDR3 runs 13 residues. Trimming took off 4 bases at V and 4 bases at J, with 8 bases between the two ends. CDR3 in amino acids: CASSSQGYNEQFF. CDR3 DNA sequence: TGTGCCAGCAGTTCCCAGGGATACAATGAGCAGTTCTTC.

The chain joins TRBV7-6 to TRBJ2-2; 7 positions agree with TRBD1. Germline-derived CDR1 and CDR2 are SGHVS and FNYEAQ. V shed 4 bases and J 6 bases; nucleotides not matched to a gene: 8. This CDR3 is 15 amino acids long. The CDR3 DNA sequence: TGTGCCAGCAGCTATAACCGGGACAGAGCCGGGGAGCTGTTTTTT. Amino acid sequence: CASSYNRDRAGELFF. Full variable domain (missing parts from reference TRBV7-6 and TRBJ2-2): GAGVSQSPRYKVTKRGQDVALRCDPISGHVSLYWYRQALGQGPEFLTYFNYEAQQDKSGLPNDRFSAERPEGSISTLTIQRTEQRDSAMYRCASSYNRDRAGELFFGEGSRLTVL.

The CDR3 region has the DNA TGCGCCAGCAGTGTATCGGGGAATAGCAATCAGCCCCAGCATTTT. This gives the protein CASSVSGNSNQPQHF. The chain uses TRBV10-2 and TRBJ1-5; no reliable D call. Germline loops: CDR1 WSHSY, CDR2 SAAADI. The CDR3 totals 15 residues. Trimming took 4 bases from V and 0 from J, leaving 10 bases between them.

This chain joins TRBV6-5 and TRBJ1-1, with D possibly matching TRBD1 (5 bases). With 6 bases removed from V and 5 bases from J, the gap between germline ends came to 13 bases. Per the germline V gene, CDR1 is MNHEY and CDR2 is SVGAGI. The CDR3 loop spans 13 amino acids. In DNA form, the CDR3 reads TGTGCCAGCAGGGCAGGGATGGGGACTGAAGCTTTCTTT. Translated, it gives CASRAGMGTEAFF.

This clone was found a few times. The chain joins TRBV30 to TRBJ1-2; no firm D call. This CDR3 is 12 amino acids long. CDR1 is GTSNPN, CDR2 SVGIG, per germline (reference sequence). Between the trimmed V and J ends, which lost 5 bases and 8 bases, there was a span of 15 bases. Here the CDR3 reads CAWSALGVGYTF. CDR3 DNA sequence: TGTGCCTGGTCGGCCCTTGGAGTAGGCTACACCTTC. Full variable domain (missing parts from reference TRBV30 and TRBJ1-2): SQTIHQWPATLVQPVGSPLSLECTVEGTSNPNLYWYRQAAGRGLQLLFYSVGIGQISSEVPQNLSASRPQDRQFILSSKKLLLSDSGFYLCAWSALGVGYTFGSGTRLTVV.

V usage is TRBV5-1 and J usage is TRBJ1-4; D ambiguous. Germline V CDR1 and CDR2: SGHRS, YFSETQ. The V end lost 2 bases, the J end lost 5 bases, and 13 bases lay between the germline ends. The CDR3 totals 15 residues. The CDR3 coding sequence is TGCGCCAGCAGCTTCCTCGAGAACCGGAATGAAAAACTGTTTTTT. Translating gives CASSFLENRNEKLFF.

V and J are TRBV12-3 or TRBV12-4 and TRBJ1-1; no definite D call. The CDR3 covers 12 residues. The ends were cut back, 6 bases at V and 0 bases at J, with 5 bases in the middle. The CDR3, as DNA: TGTGCCAGCAGCCTGTTGAACACTGAAGCTTTCTTT. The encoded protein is CASSLLNTEAFF.